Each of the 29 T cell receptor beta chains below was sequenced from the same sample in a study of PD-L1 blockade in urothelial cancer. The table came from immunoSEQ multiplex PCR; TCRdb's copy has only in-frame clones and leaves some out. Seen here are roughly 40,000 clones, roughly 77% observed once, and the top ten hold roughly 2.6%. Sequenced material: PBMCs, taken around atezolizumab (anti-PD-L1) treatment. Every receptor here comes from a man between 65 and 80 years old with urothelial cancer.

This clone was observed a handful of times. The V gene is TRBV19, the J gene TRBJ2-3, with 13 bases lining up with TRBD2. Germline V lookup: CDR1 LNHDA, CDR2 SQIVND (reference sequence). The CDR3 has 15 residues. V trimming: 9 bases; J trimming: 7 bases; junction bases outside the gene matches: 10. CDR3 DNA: TGTGCCAGCACGATGACCGGGACTAGCGGGAATACGCAGTATTTT. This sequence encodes CASTMTGTSGNTQYF.

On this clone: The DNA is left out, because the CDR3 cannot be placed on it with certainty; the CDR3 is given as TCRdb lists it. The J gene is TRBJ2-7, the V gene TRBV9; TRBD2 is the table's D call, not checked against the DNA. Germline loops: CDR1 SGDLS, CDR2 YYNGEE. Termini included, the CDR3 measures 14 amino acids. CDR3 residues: CASSVAGGIYEQCF.

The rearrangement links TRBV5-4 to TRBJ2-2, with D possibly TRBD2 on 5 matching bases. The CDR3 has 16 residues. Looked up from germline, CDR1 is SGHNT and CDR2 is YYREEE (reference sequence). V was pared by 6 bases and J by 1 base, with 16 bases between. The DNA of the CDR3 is TGTGCCAGCAATATTGGAGCGGCCCAGAACACCGGGGAGCTGTTTTTT. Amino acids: CASNIGAAQNTGELFF.

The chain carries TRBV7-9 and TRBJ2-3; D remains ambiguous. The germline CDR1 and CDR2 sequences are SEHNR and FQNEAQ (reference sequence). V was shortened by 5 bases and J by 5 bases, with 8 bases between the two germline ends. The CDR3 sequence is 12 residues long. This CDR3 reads CASSPSGDTQYF. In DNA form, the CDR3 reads TGTGCCAGCAGCCCCTCCGGAGATACGCAGTATTTT. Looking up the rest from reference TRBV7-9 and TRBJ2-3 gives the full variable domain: DTGVSQNPRHKITKRGQNVTFRCDPISEHNRLYWYRQTLGQGPEFLTYFQNEAQLEKSRLLSDRFSAERPKGSFSTLEIQRTEQGDSAMYLCASSPSGDTQYFGPGTRLTVL.

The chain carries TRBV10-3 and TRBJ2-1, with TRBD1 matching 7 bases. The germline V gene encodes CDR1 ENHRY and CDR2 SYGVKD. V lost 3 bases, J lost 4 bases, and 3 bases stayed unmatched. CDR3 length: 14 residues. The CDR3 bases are TGTGCCATCAGTGATTCGGACAGGTACAATGAGCAGTTCTTC. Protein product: CAISDSDRYNEQFF.

CDR3 DNA: TGTGCCAGCAGCTCGACTAGCGGATGGAACGAGCAGTACTTC. It translates to CASSSTSGWNEQYF. The chain uses TRBV7-9 and TRBJ2-7, with TRBD2 identical over 9 bases. CDR3 length: 14 amino acids. Germline loops: CDR1 SEHNR, CDR2 FQNEAQ (reference sequence). V lost 4 bases to trimming and J lost 5 bases; unmatched junction nucleotides: 6.

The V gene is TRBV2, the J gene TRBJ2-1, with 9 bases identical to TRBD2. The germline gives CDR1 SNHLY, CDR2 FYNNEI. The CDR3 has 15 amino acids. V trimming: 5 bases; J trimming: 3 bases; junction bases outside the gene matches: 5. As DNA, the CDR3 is TGTGCCAGCAGTTCTAGCGGGGCTAGCTACAATGAGCAGTTCTTC. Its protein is CASSSSGASYNEQFF. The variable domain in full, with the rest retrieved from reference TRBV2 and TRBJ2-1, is EPEVTQTPSHQVTQMGQEVILRCVPISNHLYFYWYRQILGQKVEFLVSFYNNEISEKSEIFDDQFSVERPDGSNFTLKIRSTKLEDSAMYFCASSSSGASYNEQFFGPGTRLTVL.

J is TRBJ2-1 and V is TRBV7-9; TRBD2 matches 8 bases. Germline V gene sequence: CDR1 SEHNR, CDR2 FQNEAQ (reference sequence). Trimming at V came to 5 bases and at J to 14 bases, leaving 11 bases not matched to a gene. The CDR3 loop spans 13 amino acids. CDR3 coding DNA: TGTGCCAGCAGCCGGGAGGGCGACCCTGGGGAGTTCTTC. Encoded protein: CASSREGDPGEFF.

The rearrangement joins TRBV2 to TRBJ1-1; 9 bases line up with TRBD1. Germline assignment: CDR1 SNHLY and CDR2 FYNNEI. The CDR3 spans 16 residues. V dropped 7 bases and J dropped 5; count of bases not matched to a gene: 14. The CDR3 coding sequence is TGTGCCAGCATCCCGGGGACAGGGAGAGGGAGAACTGAAGCTTTCTTT. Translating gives CASIPGTGRGRTEAFF.

CDR3 DNA: TGTGCCAGCAGCCTAAGGGACAGGGGGCACAATCAGCCCCAGCATTTT. It encodes CASSLRDRGHNQPQHF. The chain combines TRBV7-2 with TRBJ1-5, with TRBD1 identical over 12 bases. In germline, CDR1 is SGHTA, CDR2 FQGNSA. This CDR3 region has 16 residues. V shed 5 bases and J 3 bases; nucleotides not matched to a gene: 5.

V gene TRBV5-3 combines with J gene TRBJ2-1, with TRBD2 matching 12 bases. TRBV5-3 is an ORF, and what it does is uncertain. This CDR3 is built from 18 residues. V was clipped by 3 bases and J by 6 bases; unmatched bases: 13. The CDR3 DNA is TGTGCCAGAAGCTCGCTAGCGGGAGGGAAATGGGTTCGCAATGAGCAGTTCTTC. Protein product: CARSSLAGGKWVRNEQFF.

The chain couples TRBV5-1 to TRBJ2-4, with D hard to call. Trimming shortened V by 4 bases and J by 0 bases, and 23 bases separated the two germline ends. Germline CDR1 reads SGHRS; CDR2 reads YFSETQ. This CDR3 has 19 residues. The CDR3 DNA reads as TGCGCCAGCAGCCCCAGCCCGACAAGGATCAAACTAGCCAAAAACATTCAGTACTTC. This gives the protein CASSPSPTRIKLAKNIQYF.

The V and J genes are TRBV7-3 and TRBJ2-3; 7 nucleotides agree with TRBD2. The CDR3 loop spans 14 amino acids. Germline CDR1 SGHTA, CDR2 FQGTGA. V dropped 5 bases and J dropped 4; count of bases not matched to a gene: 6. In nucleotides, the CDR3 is TGTGCCAGCAGCCCCATGGGGAGGGCAGATACGCAGTATTTT. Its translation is CASSPMGRADTQYF.

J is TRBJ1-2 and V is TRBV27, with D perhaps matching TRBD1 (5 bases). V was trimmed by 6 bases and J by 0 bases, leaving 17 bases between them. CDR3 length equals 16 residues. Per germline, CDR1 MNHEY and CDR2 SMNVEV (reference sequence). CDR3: CASSLKTATTNYGYTF. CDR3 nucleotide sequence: TGTGCCAGCAGCCTTAAGACAGCGACCACTAACTATGGCTACACCTTC.

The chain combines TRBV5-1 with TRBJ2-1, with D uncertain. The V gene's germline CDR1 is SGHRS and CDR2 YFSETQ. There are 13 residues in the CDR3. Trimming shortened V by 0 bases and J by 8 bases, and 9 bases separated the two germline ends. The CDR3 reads CASSLAPSDEQFF. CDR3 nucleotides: TGCGCCAGCAGCTTGGCCCCATCGGATGAGCAGTTCTTC.

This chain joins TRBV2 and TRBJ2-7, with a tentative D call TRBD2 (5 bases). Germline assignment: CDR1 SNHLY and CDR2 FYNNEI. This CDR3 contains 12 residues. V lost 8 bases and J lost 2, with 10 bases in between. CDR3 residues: CASAGFAYEQYF. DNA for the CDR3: TGTGCCAGCGCGGGCTTCGCCTACGAGCAGTACTTC.

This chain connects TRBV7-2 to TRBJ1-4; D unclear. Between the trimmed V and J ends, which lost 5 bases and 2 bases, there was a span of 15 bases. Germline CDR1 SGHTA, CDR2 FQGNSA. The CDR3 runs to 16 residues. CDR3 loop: CASSRVATGTNEKLFF. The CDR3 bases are TGTGCCAGCAGCAGAGTAGCTACTGGGACTAATGAAAAACTGTTTTTT.

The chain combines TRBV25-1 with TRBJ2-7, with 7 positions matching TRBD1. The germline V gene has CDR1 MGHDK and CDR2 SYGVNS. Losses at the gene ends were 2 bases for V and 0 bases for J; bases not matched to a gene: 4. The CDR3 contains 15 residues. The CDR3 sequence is CASSERGQLSYEQYF. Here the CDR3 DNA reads TGTGCCAGCAGTGAAAGGGGACAGCTCTCCTACGAGCAGTACTTC.

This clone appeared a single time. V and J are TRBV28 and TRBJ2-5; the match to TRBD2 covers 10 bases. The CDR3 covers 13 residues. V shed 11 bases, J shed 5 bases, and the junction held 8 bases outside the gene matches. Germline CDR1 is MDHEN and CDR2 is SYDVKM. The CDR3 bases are TGTGCCGCTAGCGGGAGTGGGGAGGAGACCCAGTACTTC. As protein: CAASGSGEETQYF.

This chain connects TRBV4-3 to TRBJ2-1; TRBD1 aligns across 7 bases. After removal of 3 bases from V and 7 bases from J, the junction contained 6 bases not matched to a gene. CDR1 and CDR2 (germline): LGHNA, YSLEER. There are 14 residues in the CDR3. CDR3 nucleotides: TGCGCCAGCAGCCAGGCCGACAGGGCTAATGAGCAGTTCTTC. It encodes CASSQADRANEQFF.

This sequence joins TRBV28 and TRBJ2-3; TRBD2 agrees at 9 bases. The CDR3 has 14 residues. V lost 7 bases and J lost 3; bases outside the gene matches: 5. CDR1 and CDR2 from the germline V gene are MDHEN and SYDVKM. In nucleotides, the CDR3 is TGTGCCAGCAACCTTAGCGGGAGAACAGATACGCAGTATTTT. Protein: CASNLSGRTDTQYF.

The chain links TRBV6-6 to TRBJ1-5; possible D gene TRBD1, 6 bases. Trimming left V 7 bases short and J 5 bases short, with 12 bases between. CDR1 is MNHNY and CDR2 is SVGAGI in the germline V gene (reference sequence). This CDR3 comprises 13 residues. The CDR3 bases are TGTGCCAGCAATAACAGGGTTGATCAGCCCCAGCATTTT. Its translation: CASNNRVDQPQHF.

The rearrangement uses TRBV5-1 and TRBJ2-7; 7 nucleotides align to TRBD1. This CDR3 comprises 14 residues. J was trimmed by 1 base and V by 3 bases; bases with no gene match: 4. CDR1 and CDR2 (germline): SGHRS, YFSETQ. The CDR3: CASSWDSGSYEQYF. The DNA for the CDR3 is TGCGCCAGCAGCTGGGACAGCGGTTCCTACGAGCAGTACTTC.

The CDR3 spells CASTWLRNQETQYF. Written as DNA, the CDR3 is TGTGCCAGCACCTGGTTGCGGAATCAAGAGACCCAGTACTTC. The chain employs TRBV7-9 and TRBJ2-5, with D hard to call. V lost 7 bases and J 2 bases, leaving 14 bases between the germline ends. This CDR3 region has 14 residues. Germline CDR1 reads SEHNR; CDR2 reads FQNEAQ (reference sequence).

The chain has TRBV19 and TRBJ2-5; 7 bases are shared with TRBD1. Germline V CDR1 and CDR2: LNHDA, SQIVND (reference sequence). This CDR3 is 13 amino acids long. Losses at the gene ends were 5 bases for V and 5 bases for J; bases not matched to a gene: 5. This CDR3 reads CASSLQGYETQYF. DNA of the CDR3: TGTGCCAGTAGTCTACAGGGGTACGAGACCCAGTACTTC.

The CDR3 DNA reads as TGTGCCAGCAGCGTAGAAGGGCAGGGAGATACGCAGTATTTT. Protein product: CASSVEGQGDTQYF. This chain links TRBV9 with TRBJ2-3, with D perhaps matching TRBD1 (5 bases). Germline V gene data show CDR1 as SGDLS and CDR2 as YYNGEE. The CDR3 is made up of 14 amino acids. V lost 0 bases and J lost 5, with 10 bases in between.

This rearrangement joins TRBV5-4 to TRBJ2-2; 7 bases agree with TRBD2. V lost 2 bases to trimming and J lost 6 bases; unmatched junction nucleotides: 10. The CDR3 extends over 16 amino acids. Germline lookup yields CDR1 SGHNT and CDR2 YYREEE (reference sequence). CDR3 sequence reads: CASSFPGRESAGELFF. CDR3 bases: TGTGCCAGCAGCTTCCCAGGGCGGGAGTCGGCCGGGGAGCTGTTTTTT.

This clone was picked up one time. In nucleotides, the CDR3 is TGTGCCAGCAGTTCTCTCGAGGAGATTAGCACAGATACGCAGTATTTT. Its translation: CASSSLEEISTDTQYF. This chain links TRBV28 with TRBJ2-3; D gene ambiguous. This CDR3 comprises 16 residues. Trimming left V 4 bases short and J 0 bases short, with 14 bases between. Per the germline V gene, CDR1 is MDHEN and CDR2 is SYDVKM.

The CDR3 DNA reads TGCGCCAGCAGCCAAGCCCAGACTAGTCCCTACGAGCAGTACTTC. Residues: CASSQAQTSPYEQYF. The chain couples TRBV4-1 to TRBJ2-7, with D possibly TRBD2 on 6 matching bases. The V gene's germline CDR1 is MGHRA and CDR2 YSYEKL. V was pared by 1 base and J by 2 bases, with 12 bases between. The CDR3 totals 15 residues.